This T cell receptor (beta chain) emerged from a study of T cell changes during pregnancy in multiple sclerosis. CDR1 is LNHDA and CDR2 is SQIVND in the germline V gene (reference sequence). The CDR3 consists of 14 residues. The V and J ends lost 3 bases and 9 bases, in that order; junction bases with no gene match: 8. This clone was recorded only once. The data were produced by immunoSEQ multiplex PCR, yet TCRdb's version contains in-frame clones alone and is incomplete. Of some 38,000 clones listed, roughly 89% are singletons. Specimen: CD4+ T cells from peripheral blood mononuclear cells, collected in the second trimester of pregnancy. The rearrangement joins TRBV19 to TRBJ1-1, with 9 nucleotides matching TRBD1. The source of this sequence is a female donor with multiple sclerosis, enrolled in a pregnancy study. CDR3 protein: CASSMTYGTGKAFF. CDR3 sequence (DNA): TGTGCCAGTAGTATGACCTATGGGACAGGGAAAGCTTTCTTT.